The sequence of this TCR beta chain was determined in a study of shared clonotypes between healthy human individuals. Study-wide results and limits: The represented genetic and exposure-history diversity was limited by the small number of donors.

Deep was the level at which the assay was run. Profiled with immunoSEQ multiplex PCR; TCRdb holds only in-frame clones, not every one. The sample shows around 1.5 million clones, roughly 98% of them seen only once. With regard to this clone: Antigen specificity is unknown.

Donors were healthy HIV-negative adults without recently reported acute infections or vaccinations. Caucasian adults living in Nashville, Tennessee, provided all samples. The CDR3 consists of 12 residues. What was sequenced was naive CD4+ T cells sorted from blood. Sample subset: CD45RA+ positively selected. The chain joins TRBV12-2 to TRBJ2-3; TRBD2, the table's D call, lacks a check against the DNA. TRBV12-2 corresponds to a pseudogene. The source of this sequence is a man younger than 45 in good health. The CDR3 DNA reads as TGTGCAAGTCGCCGTCTAACAGATACGCAGTATTTT. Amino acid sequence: CASRRLTDTQYF.